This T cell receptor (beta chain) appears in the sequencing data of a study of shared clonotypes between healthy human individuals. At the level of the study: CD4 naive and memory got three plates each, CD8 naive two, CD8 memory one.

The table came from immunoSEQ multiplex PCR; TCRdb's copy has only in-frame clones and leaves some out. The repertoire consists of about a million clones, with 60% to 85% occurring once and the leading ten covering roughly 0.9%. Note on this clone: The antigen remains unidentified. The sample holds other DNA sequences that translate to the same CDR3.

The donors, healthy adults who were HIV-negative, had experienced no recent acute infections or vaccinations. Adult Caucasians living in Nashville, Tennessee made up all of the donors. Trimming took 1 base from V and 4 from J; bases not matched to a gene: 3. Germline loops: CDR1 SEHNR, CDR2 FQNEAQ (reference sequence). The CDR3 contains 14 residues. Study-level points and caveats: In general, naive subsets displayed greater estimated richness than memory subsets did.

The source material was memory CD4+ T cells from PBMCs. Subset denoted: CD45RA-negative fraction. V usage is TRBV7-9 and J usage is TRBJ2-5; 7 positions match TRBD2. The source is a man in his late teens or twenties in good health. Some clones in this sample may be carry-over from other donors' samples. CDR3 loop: CASSLVGGGETQYF. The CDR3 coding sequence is TGTGCCAGCAGCTTAGTTGGGGGGGGAGAGACCCAGTACTTC. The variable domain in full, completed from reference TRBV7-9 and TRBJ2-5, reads DTGVSQNPRHKITKRGQNVTFRCDPISEHNRLYWYRQTLGQGPEFLTYFQNEAQLEKSRLLSDRFSAERPKGSFSTLEIQRTEQGDSAMYLCASSLVGGGETQYFGPGTRLLVL.